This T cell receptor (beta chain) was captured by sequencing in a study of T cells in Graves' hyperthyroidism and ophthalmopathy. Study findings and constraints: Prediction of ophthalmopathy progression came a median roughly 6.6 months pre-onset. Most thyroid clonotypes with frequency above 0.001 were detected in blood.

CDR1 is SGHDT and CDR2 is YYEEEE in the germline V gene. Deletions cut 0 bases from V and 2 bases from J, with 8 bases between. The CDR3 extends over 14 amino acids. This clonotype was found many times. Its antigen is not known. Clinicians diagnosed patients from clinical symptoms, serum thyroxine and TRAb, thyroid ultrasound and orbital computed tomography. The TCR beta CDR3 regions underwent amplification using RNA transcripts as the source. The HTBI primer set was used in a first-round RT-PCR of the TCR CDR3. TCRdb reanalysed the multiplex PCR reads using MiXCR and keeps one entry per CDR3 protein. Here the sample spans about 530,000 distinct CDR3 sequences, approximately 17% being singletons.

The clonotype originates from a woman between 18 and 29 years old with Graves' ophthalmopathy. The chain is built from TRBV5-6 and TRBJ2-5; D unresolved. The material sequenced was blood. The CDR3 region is CASSLGHLQETQYF. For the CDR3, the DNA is TGTGCCAGCAGCTTGGGGCACTTGCAAGAGACCCAGTACTTC.